The 7 T cell receptor beta chains listed next were all sequenced from one sample in a study of T cells in Graves' hyperthyroidism and ophthalmopathy (dated by TCRdb to about 2019). Libraries were prepared through multiplex PCR. Instrument used: Illumina HiSeq 2000. TCR beta CDR3 regions were amplified from RNA transcripts. The TCR CDR3 was subjected to a first round of RT-PCR using the HTBI primer set and the Qiagen OneStep RT-PCR kit. Clones were called with MiXCR by TCRdb after fastp trimmed the public reads at Q25, and only in-frame beta chains were retained. Rows are combined by CDR3 protein, so each entry shows the most common genes and DNA. Across this sample there are nearly 600,000 distinct CDR3 sequences, with 13% to 15% seen only once. In total, the top ten clones hold roughly 7.7% of the sample. The specimen sequenced was blood. The receptors here all came from a woman between 18 and 30 years old with Graves' ophthalmopathy.

Many counts were recorded for this clonotype. This chain joins TRBV30 and TRBJ2-1; no reliable D call. The V gene lost 2 bases and the J gene lost 13 bases, with 12 bases spanning the gap. CDR1 is GTSNPN and CDR2 is SVGIG in the germline V gene (reference sequence). CDR3 size: 11 residues. CDR3 loop: CAWSFRVDQFF. DNA for the CDR3: TGTGCCTGGAGTTTTAGGGTAGACCAGTTCTTC.

This clonotype was counted only a few times. The V gene is TRBV10-3, the J gene TRBJ2-3; 8 bases agree with TRBD1. Trimming removed 10 bases from V and 6 bases from J; junction bases left unmatched: 3. There are 11 residues in the CDR3. CDR1 and CDR2 from the germline V gene are ENHRY and SYGVKD. Written as DNA, the CDR3 is TGTGCCACAGGGGGCTGGGATACGCAGTATTTT. It specifies CATGGWDTQYF.

This chain joins TRBV29-1 and TRBJ1-2; possible D gene TRBD1, 6 bases. The CDR3 consists of 10 residues. V lost 7 bases to trimming and J lost 6 bases, with 9 bases between them. Germline CDR1 reads SQVTM; CDR2 reads ANQGSEA. The DNA of the CDR3 is TGCAGCGCTTACAGGGATGGCTACACCTTC. As protein: CSAYRDGYTF.

V gene TRBV28 combines with J gene TRBJ2-3, with D maybe TRBD2 (6 bases). CDR1 MDHEN and CDR2 SYDVKM come from the germline V gene. Trimming removed 2 bases from V and 2 bases from J, with 14 bases in between. This CDR3 is built from 16 residues. As DNA, the CDR3 is TGTGCCAGCAGTTTACCGCCGGGGAGGCCCACAGATACGCAGTATTTT. Its protein is CASSLPPGRPTDTQYF.

This clonotype was seen at least ten times. The gene calls are TRBV27 and TRBJ2-7; 8 bases agree with TRBD2. J gave up 1 base and V 1 base, and 6 bases lay outside the gene matches. The CDR3 contains 16 residues. Germline V CDR1 and CDR2: MNHEY, SMNVEV (reference sequence). DNA of the CDR3: TGTGCCAGCAGTTTATTCTTTAGCGGGGCTTCCTACGAGCAGTACTTC. It yields the protein CASSLFFSGASYEQYF.

This clonotype was seen at least ten times. The CDR3 region has the DNA TGTGCCAGCATTATGCGGGGGCGAGGCACTGAAGCTTTCTTT. This sequence encodes CASIMRGRGTEAFF. The chain is built from TRBV28 and TRBJ1-1; D perhaps matches TRBD1 (6 bases). CDR1 is MDHEN and CDR2 is SYDVKM in the germline V gene. CDR3 length: 14 amino acids. Trimming took 7 bases from V and 4 from J, leaving 16 bases between them.

This clonotype was seen at least ten times. This rearrangement joins TRBV15 to TRBJ2-3; maybe TRBD2 (5 bases). The ends were cut back, 0 bases at V and 8 bases at J, with 15 bases in the middle. Germline values: CDR1 LNHNV, CDR2 YYDKDF (reference sequence). The CDR3 consists of 15 residues. CDR3 region: CATSREAPGIGTQYF. Here the CDR3 DNA reads TGTGCCACCAGCAGAGAGGCCCCGGGGATTGGTACGCAGTATTTT.